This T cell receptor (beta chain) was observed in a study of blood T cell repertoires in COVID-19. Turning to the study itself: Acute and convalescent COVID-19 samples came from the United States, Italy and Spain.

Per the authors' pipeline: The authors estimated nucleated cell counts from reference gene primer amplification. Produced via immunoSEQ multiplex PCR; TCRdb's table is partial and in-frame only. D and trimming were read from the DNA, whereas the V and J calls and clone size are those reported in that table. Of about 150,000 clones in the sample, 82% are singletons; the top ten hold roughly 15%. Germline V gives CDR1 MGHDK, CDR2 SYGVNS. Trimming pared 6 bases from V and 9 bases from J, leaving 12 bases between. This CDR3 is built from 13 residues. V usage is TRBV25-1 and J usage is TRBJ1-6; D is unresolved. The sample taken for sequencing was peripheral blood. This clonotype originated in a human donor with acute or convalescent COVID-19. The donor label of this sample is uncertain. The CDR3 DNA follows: TGTGCCAGCAGACCGGGAATGACTTCACCCCTCCACTTT. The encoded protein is CASRPGMTSPLHF.